The clone carrying this TCR beta chain turned up a few times. The data were taken from a study of identical twins. Each CDR3 protein gets one entry after TCRdb re-called the 5' RACE reads with MiXCR. Seen here are about 530,000 distinct CDR3 sequences, about a fifth observed once, and the top ten hold about 0.48%. The CDR3 is 12 residues long. The junction had 4 bases not matched to a gene; V was cut back by 4 bases and J by 7 bases. Germline V gene sequence: CDR1 ENHRY, CDR2 SYGVKD. This sample also appeared in a second study, on yellow fever vaccine responses in identical twins.

This TCR derives from a young woman in good health. The J gene is TRBJ2-7, the V gene TRBV10-3; 7 bases fit TRBD1. Input material: CD4+ T cells sorted from blood. Here the CDR3 DNA reads TGTGCCATCAGTGGGACAGGTTGGGAGCAGTACGTC. This sequence encodes CAISGTGWEQYV.